This T cell receptor beta chain is from a study of T-cell memory formation after mild COVID-19. Study details: TCR clusters were largely donor specific. Overall study findings and caveats: Later expanders leaned CD4+, whereas day 15 to 85 contracting clones were balanced CD4/CD8. Mainly in CM and EM were contracting CD4+ clones; CD8+ were in EMRA. Still unconfirmed is whether the second-wave clones peaking on day 37 recognized SARS-CoV-2.

V was clipped by 4 bases and J by 3 bases, with 17 bases between them. Germline CDR1 SGHDN, CDR2 FVKESK. There are 16 residues in the CDR3. TCRdb re-analysed the 5' RACE reads in MiXCR, keeping a single row per CDR3 protein. The repertoire holds 250,000 to 300,000 distinct CDR3 sequences, with about 16% as singletons. In this sample, this clonotype turned up a few times. Its specificity is unknown. This clonotype was obtained from a man younger than 35 who had mild COVID-19 (a few samples of this study predate the infection). Cell type and time point are not known. The sequencing sample was made of PBMCs or a T cell subset sorted from them (not recorded which). The chain recombines TRBV14 with TRBJ2-3; TRBD1 might be the D (6 bases). The CDR3 coding sequence is TGTGCCAGCAGCCCGTTCCAGGGGATAGTGACAGATACGCAGTATTTT. It yields the protein CASSPFQGIVTDTQYF.